This T cell receptor beta chain came from a study of shared clonotypes between healthy human individuals. Overall study context: Donors, aged 18 to 49, were two women and a few men. For every donor, three CD4 naive, three CD4 memory, two CD8 naive and one CD8 memory plates were used.

Points from the study as a whole: Specimens sampled were limited to blood, with tissue repertoires likely differing. On the whole, naive subsets had larger estimated richness than memory subsets had.

Naive CD8 cells lacked CD45RO, underwent positive selection for CCR7 and left out terminally differentiated effector memory CD45RA+ cells. In the case of this clone: The antigen is undetermined.

Produced via immunoSEQ multiplex PCR; TCRdb's table is partial and in-frame only. The data contain around 2,000,000 clones, just over 90% of them singletons. CDR1 and CDR2 from the germline V gene are MDHEN and SYDVKM. The V and J ends lost 3 bases and 2 bases, in that order; junction bases with no gene match: 9. CDR3 length: 16 amino acids. Sequencing was carried out using naive CD8+ T cells from PBMCs. This TCR was recovered from a man aged 18-30 years in good health. Some clones in this sample may be carry-over from other donors' samples. The chain carries TRBV28 and TRBJ2-7; the match to TRBD1 covers 8 bases. CDR3 sequence reads: CASSFPTGQGAYEQYF. CDR3 sequence (DNA): TGTGCCAGCAGTTTCCCGACCGGACAGGGAGCCTACGAGCAGTACTTC.